Listed below are T cell receptor beta chains from one sample, sequenced in a study of Graves' ophthalmopathy and Graves' hyperthyroidism. TCRdb re-called the multiplex PCR reads through MiXCR, storing one row per CDR3 protein. This sample carries 1 million to 1.3 million distinct CDR3 sequences, 35% to 45% of them seen once, and the ten largest clones take more than 9.5%. Sequencing input: peripheral blood or thyroid tissue (not recorded which). The source is an adult man with Graves' hyperthyroidism. Each CDR3 is given with its conserved first and last residue. D genes are given only for firm matches. Clone size is shown for a subset of rows, as once, few, many or a class of expanded clone.

V gene	D gene	J gene	clone size	CDR3 protein	CDR3 DNA
TRBV10-3	-	TRBJ2-2	few	CAIRDLPGELFF	TGTGCCATCAGGGACTTGCCCGGGGAGCTGTTTTTT
TRBV19	TRBD1	TRBJ1-2	many	CASSTGQDLYGYTF	TGTGCCAGTAGTACAGGACAGGATTTATATGGCTACACCTTC
TRBV4-1	TRBD1	TRBJ1-2	many	CASSQAGTAIYGYTF	TGCGCCAGCAGCCAAGCCGGGACAGCGATCTATGGCTACACCTTC
TRBV9	-	TRBJ1-1	-	CASSPAGHTNTEAFF	TGTGCCAGCAGCCCCGCGGGACATACGAACACTGAAGCTTTCTTT
TRBV7-9	-	TRBJ2-2	few	CASSLVFENTGELFF	TGTGCCAGCAGCTTGGTCTTTGAGAACACCGGGGAGCTGTTTTTT
TRBV14	-	TRBJ2-5	many	CASSPDVRETQYF	TGTGCCAGCAGCCCTGATGTACGAGAGACCCAGTACTTC
TRBV2	TRBD1	TRBJ2-5	-	CASSDGTGGKETQYF	TGTGCCAGCAGTGATGGGACAGGGGGCAAAGAGACCCAGTACTTC
TRBV15	-	TRBJ1-6	-	CATSRSPGAQEHF	TGTGCCACCAGCAGATCCCCGGGGGCCCAAGAGCACTTT
TRBV25-1	TRBD1	TRBJ1-1	-	CASSVNTDRGRIEAFF	TGTGCCAGCAGTGTAAATACTGACAGGGGAAGGATTGAAGCTTTCTTT
TRBV27	-	TRBJ2-2	few	CASSLLSGNTGELFF	TGTGCCAGCAGTTTACTTAGCGGTAACACCGGGGAGCTGTTTTTT
TRBV25-1	-	TRBJ2-1	-	CASSDSQGRYNEQFF	TGTGCCAGCAGTGACTCACAGGGACGGTACAATGAGCAGTTCTTC
TRBV11-2	TRBD2	TRBJ2-7	-	CASSLRLAEAGEQYF	TGTGCCAGCAGCTTGCGGCTAGCGGAGGCGGGGGAGCAGTACTTC
TRBV5-1	-	TRBJ2-2	few	CASSSHSDTGELFF	TGCGCCAGCAGCTCCCACAGTGACACCGGGGAGCTGTTTTTT
TRBV10-2	-	TRBJ1-1	many	CASSDRGLSTEAFF	TGCGCCAGCAGTGACAGAGGACTTTCCACTGAAGCTTTCTTT
TRBV7-9	-	TRBJ1-4	few	CASSETAGSEKLFF	TGTGCCAGCTCCGAGACGGCCGGGAGTGAAAAACTGTTTTTT
TRBV2	-	TRBJ1-5	many	CASSGLRGQPQHF	TGTGCCAGCAGTGGACTCAGAGGTCAGCCCCAGCATTTT
TRBV20-1	TRBD1	TRBJ1-5	-	CSAGRNQGGNQPQHF	TGCAGTGCTGGGAGGAACCAGGGGGGCAATCAGCCCCAGCATTTT
TRBV7-8	TRBD1	TRBJ2-7	few	CASSQFRGTGAYEQYF	TGTGCCAGCAGCCAATTCCGGGGGACAGGGGCCTACGAGCAGTACTTC
TRBV6-2/TRBV6-3	-	TRBJ1-6	many	CASRRGTDSPLHF	TGTGCCAGCAGGAGAGGCACGGATTCACCCCTCCACTTT
TRBV7-6	TRBD1	TRBJ1-5	-	CASSTDGQVNQPQHF	TGTGCCAGCAGCACAGACGGACAGGTCAATCAGCCCCAGCATTTT
TRBV20-1	-	TRBJ1-6	-	CSASGGSPLHF	TGCAGTGCTAGTGGAGGATCACCCCTCCACTTT
TRBV25-1	-	TRBJ1-5	-	CASSEGGEPQHF	TGTGCCAGCAGTGAAGGCGGGGAACCCCAGCATTTT
TRBV12-3/TRBV12-4	-	TRBJ2-7	-	CASSPPNPVGYEQYF	TGTGCCAGCTCACCACCGAACCCAGTCGGCTACGAGCAGTACTTC
TRBV10-3	TRBD2	TRBJ2-1	-	CAIRDVMSGRANEQFF	TGTGCCATCAGGGACGTAATGAGCGGGAGGGCCAATGAGCAGTTCTTC